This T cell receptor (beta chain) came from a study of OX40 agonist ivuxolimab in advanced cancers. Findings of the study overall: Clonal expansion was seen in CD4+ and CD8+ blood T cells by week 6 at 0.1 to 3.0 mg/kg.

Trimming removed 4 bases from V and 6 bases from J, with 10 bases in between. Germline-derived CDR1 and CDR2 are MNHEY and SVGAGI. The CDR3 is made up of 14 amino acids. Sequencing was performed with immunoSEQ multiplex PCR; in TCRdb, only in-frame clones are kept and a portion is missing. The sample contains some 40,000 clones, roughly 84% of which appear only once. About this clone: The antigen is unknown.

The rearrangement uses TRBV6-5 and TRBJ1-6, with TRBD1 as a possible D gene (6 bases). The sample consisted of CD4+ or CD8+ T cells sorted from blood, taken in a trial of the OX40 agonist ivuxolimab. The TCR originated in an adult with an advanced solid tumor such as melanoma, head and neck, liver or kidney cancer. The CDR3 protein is CASSFTGINSPLHF. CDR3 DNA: TGTGCCAGCAGTTTTACAGGGATTAATTCACCCCTCCACTTT.